The clone carrying this T cell receptor (beta chain) was picked up many times. V shed 7 bases and J shed 4 bases, with 17 bases lying between them. The CDR3 spans 15 residues. These data belong to a study of T cells in Graves' hyperthyroidism and ophthalmopathy. There were TCR beta CDR3 regions amplified from RNA transcripts. Researchers ran a first-round RT-PCR on the TCR CDR3 using the HTBI primer set. One entry per CDR3 protein, called by TCRdb with MiXCR from the multiplex PCR reads. The profile covers around 350,000 distinct CDR3 sequences, with 15% appearing a single time and 15% to 20% taken by the ten largest.

The sequence derives from an older woman with Graves' ophthalmopathy. The sequencing sample was made of blood. The chain recombines TRBV12-3 or TRBV12-4 with TRBJ2-1, with D tentatively TRBD2 (6 bases). CDR3 nucleotide sequence: TGTGCCAGCAAATCCCCCGGGAGACGTTACAATGAGCAGTTCTTC. Its protein product is CASKSPGRRYNEQFF.